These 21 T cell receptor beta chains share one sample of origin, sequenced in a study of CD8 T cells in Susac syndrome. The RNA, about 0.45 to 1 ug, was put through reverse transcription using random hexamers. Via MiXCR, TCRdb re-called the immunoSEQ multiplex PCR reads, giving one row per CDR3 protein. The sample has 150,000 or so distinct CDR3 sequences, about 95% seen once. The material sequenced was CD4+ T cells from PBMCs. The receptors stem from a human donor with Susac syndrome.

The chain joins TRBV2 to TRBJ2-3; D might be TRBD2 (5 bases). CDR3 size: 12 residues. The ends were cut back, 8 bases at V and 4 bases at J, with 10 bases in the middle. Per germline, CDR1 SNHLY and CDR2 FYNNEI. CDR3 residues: CASQVGADTQYF. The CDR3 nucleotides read TGTGCCAGCCAGGTCGGGGCAGATACGCAGTATTTT.

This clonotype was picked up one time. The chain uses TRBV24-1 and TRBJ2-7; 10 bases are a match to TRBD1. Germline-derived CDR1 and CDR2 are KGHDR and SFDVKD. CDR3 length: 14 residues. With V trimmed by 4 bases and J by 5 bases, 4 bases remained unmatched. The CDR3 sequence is CATSDPGQGNEQYF. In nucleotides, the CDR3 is TGTGCCACCAGTGACCCGGGACAGGGGAACGAGCAGTACTTC.

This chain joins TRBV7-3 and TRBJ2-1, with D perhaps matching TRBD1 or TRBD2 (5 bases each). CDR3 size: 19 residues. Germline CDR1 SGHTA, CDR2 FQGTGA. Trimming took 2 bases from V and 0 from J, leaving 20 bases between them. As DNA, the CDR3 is TGTGCCAGCAGCTTAGAGTCCGGGCCCCCGGGACGCTCCTACAATGAGCAGTTCTTC. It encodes CASSLESGPPGRSYNEQFF. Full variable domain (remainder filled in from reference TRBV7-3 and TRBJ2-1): GAGVSQTPSNKVTEKGKYVELRCDPISGHTALYWYRQSLGQGPEFLIYFQGTGAADDSGLPNDRFFAVRPEGSVSTLKIQRTERGDSAVYLCASSLESGPPGRSYNEQFFGPGTRLTVL.

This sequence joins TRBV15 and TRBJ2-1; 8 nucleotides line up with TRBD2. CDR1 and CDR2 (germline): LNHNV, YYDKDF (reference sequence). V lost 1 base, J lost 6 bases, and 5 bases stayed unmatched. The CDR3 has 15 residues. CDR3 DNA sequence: TGTGCCACCAGCAGAGTTGCGGGGGGAAGCAATGAGCAGTTCTTC. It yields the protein CATSRVAGGSNEQFF. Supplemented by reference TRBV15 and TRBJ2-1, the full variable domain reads DAMVIQNPRYQVTQFGKPVTLSCSQTLNHNVMYWYQQKSSQAPKLLFHYYDKDFNNEADTPDNFQSRRPNTSFCFLDIRSPGLGDTAMYLCATSRVAGGSNEQFFGPGTRLTVL.

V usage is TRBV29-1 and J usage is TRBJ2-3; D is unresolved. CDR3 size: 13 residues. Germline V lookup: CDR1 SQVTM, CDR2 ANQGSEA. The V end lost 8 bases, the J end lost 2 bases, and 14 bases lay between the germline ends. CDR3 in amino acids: CSLQTAITDTQYF. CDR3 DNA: TGCAGCCTTCAAACAGCGATCACAGATACGCAGTATTTT.

CDR3 loop: CSVRRLHYGYTF. Written as DNA, the CDR3 is TGCAGCGTTAGGCGCCTCCACTATGGCTACACCTTC. The chain couples TRBV29-1 to TRBJ1-2, with D unresolved. The CDR3 runs 12 residues. V shed 5 bases and J shed 3 bases, with 10 bases lying between them. Germline V gene lookup returns CDR1 SQVTM and CDR2 ANQGSEA.

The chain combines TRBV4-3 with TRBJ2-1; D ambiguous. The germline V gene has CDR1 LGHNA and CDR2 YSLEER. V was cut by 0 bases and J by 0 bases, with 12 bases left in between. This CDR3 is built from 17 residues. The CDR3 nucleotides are TGCGCCAGCAGCCAAGAGGAGCGTGCACTCTCCTACAATGAGCAGTTCTTC. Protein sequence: CASSQEERALSYNEQFF.

CDR3 sequence reads: CASSQEGGRVGYTF. CDR3 bases: TGCGCCAGCAGCCAAGAAGGCGGGAGGGTAGGCTACACCTTC. The rearrangement uses TRBV4-3 and TRBJ1-2; D is uncertain. V gave up 0 bases and J gave up 8 bases, with 13 bases separating them. CDR1 and CDR2 (germline): LGHNA, YSLEER. The CDR3 runs 14 residues.

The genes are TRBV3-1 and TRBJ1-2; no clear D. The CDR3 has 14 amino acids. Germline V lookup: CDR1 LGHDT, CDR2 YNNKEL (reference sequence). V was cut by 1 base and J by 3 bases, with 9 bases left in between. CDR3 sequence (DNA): TGTGCCAGCAGCCAAGGGGAGGGTCACTATGGCTACACCTTC. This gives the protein CASSQGEGHYGYTF.

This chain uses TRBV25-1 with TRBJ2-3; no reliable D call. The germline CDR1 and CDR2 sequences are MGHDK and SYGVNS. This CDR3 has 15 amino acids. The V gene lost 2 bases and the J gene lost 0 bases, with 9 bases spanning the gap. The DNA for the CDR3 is TGTGCCAGCAGTGAAGTTAACCCTAGCACAGATACGCAGTATTTT. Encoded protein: CASSEVNPSTDTQYF.

CDR3 nucleotide sequence: TGTGCCAGCAGTCGAGGGGCCAGACAGGGGGCTACAGATACGCAGTATTTT. Protein: CASSRGARQGATDTQYF. This chain links TRBV7-9 with TRBJ2-3; 10 nucleotides align to TRBD1. The CDR3 runs 17 residues. V lost 6 bases to trimming and J lost 3 bases; unmatched junction nucleotides: 12. From germline, CDR1 is SEHNR and CDR2 FQNEAQ (reference sequence).

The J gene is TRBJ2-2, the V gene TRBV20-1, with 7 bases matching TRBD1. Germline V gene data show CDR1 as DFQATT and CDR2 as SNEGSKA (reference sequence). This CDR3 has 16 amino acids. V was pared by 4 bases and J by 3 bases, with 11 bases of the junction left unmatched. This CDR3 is CSAKAETGWDTGELFF. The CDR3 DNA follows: TGCAGTGCTAAGGCGGAGACAGGGTGGGACACCGGGGAGCTGTTTTTT.

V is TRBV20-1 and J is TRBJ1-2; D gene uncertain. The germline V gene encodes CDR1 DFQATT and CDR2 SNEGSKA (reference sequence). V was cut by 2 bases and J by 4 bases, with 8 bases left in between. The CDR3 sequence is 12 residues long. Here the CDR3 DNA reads TGCAGTGCTAGACAGAATAGCTATGGCTACACCTTC. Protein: CSARQNSYGYTF.

The CDR3 spells CSAKDSINIQYF. The CDR3 DNA follows: TGCAGCGCGAAGGACAGTATTAACATTCAGTACTTC. This chain links TRBV29-1 with TRBJ2-4; possible D gene TRBD1, 6 bases. Trimming took 7 bases from V and 7 from J, leaving 14 bases between them. This CDR3 spans 12 amino acids. CDR1 is SQVTM and CDR2 is ANQGSEA in the germline V gene.

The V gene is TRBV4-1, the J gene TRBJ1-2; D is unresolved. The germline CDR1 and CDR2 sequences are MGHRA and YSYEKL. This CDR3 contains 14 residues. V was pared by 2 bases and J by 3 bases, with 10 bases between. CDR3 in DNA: TGCGCCAGCAGCCAAATGGGATTAGACTATGGCTACACCTTC. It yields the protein CASSQMGLDYGYTF.

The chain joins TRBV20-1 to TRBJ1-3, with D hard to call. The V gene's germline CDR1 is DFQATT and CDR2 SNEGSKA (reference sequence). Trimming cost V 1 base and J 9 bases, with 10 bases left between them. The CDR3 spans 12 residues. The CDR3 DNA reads TGCAGTGCTAGAGCCTATGATAGCACCATATATTTT. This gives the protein CSARAYDSTIYF.

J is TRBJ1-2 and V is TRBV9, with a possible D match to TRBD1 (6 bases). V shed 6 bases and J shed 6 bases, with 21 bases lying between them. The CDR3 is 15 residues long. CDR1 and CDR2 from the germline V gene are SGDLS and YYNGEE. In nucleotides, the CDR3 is TGTGCCAGCACCCCCCAGGGGAGGGGCGATGATGGCTACACCTTC. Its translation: CASTPQGRGDDGYTF.

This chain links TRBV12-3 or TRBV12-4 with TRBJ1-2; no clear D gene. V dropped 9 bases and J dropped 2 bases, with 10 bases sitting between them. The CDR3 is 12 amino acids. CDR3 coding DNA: TGTGCCAGTACCTCGATGAACTATGGCTACACCTTC. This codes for CASTSMNYGYTF.

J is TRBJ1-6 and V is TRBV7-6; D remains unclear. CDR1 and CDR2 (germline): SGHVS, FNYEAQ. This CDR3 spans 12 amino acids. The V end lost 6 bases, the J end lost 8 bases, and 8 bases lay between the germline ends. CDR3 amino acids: CASRTLDSPLHF. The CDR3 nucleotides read TGTGCCAGCAGGACTCTTGATTCACCCCTCCACTTT.

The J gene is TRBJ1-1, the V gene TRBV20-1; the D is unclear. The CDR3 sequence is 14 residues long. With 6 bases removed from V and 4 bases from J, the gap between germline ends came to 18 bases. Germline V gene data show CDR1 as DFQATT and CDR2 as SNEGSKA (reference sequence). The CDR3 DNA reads TGCAGTGCCCCTGAGCAGGCATATACCACTGAAGCTTTCTTT. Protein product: CSAPEQAYTTEAFF.

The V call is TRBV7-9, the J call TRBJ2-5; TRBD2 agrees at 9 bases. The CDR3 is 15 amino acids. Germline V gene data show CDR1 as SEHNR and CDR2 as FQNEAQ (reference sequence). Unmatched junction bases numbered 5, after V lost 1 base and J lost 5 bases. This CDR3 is CASSLGLTSGETQYF. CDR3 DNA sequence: TGTGCCAGCAGCTTAGGCTTGACTAGCGGCGAGACCCAGTACTTC.